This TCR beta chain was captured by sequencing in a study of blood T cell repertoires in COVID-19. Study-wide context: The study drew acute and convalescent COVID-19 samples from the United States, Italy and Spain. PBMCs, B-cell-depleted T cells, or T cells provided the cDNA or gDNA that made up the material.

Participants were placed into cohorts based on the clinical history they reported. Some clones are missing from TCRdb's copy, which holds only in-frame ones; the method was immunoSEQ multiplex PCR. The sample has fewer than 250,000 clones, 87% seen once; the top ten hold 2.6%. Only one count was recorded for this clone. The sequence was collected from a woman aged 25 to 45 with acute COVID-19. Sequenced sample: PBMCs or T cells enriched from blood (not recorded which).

DNA of the CDR3: TGTGCCAGCCGAGGAGGGTGGGCCAACGTCCTGACTTTC. Protein sequence: CASRGGWANVLTF. The gene calls are TRBV19 and TRBJ2-6; tentatively, D is TRBD2 (6 bases). The germline V gene encodes CDR1 LNHDA and CDR2 SQIVND (reference sequence). The CDR3 sequence is 13 residues long. The V and J ends lost 9 bases and 5 bases respectively, with 11 bases between them.